The 4 T cell receptor beta chains below come from one sample, sequenced in a study of shared clonotypes between healthy human individuals. Clones were read by immunoSEQ multiplex PCR, and TCRdb kept only the in-frame ones, dropping some. Here the sample spans fewer than 1 million clones, just over 95% being singletons. CD45RO-negative, CCR7-selected cells formed the naive CD8 fraction, which excluded terminally differentiated effector memory CD45RA+ cells. Sequences were obtained from naive CD8+ T cells sorted from blood. The receptors were gathered from a man aged 25-45 years in good health.

This clone came up a few times. The sample has other DNA sequences that encode this CDR3 too. The V call is TRBV9, the J call TRBJ2-3; D gene unclear. The CDR3 runs to 14 residues. The germline V and J ends were trimmed by 3 bases and 4 bases, with 12 bases remaining between them. Germline CDR1 and CDR2: SGDLS and YYNGEE. CDR3 DNA sequence: TGTGCCAGCAGCGAGGGTGGGTCAGCAGATACGCAGTATTTT. Translated: CASSEGGSADTQYF.

The chain joins TRBV27 to TRBJ2-3, with no clear D. CDR3 size: 14 residues. The V end lost 1 base, the J end lost 0 bases, and 5 bases lay between the germline ends. CDR1 is MNHEY and CDR2 is SMNVEV in the germline V gene (reference sequence). The CDR3 is CASSLFSSTDTQYF. The DNA for the CDR3 is TGTGCCAGCAGTTTATTCTCTAGCACAGATACGCAGTATTTT.

This chain links TRBV27 with TRBJ2-7, with D maybe TRBD1 (8 bases). CDR1 MNHEY and CDR2 SMNVEV come from the germline V gene (reference sequence). CDR3 length: 17 amino acids. V was shortened by 4 bases and J by 3 bases, with 22 bases between the two germline ends. The CDR3 protein is CASSSIHRGRAGYEQYF. CDR3 nucleotide sequence: TGTGCCAGCAGTTCGATACACAGGGGGAGGGCTGGCTACGAGCAGTACTTC.

The CDR3 is CASSHAGLAYNTGELFF. The CDR3 DNA is TGCGCCAGCAGCCACGCGGGACTAGCATACAACACCGGGGAGCTGTTTTTT. The V call is TRBV4-1, the J call TRBJ2-2; 9 bases align to TRBD2. Trimming cost V 3 bases and J 2 bases; bases outside gene matches: 7. The CDR3 runs 17 residues. The germline V gene has CDR1 MGHRA and CDR2 YSYEKL.